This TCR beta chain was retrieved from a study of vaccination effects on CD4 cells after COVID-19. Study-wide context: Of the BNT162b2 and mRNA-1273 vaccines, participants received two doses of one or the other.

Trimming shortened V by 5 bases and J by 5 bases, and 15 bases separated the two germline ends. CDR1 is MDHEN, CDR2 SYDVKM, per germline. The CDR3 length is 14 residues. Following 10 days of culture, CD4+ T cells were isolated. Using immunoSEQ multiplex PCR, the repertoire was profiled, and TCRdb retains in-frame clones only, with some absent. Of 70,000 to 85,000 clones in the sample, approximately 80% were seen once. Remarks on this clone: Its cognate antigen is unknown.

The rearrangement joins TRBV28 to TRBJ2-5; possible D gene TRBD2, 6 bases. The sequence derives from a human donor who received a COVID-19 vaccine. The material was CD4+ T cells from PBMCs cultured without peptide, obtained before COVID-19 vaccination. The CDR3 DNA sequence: TGTGCCAGCAGTCTGAAACGCCGGGGGGAGACCCAGTACTTC. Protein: CASSLKRRGETQYF.